One sample yielded the 13 T cell receptor beta chains listed below, sequenced in a study of shared clonotypes between healthy human individuals. Profiling relied on immunoSEQ multiplex PCR, and the TCRdb table lists in-frame clones only, not all of them. Of around 2.1 million clones detected, roughly 91% appear once; the ten largest clones hold over 1.5%. Terminally differentiated effector memory CD45RA+ cells were excluded by CCR7 positive selection of CD45RO-negative cells. The sample consisted of naive CD8+ T cells from PBMCs. These receptors all come from a young man in good health. Some clones in this sample may be carry-over from other donors' samples.

J is TRBJ2-3 and V is TRBV7-3, with a weak D call TRBD1 (5 bases). The CDR3 spans 19 residues. Looked up from germline, CDR1 is SGHTA and CDR2 is FQGTGA. V lost 2 bases and J lost 0, with 21 bases in between. The CDR3 coding sequence is TGTGCCAGCAGCTTATATACCCGCCCCGACAGATCTAGCACAGATACGCAGTATTTT. Protein product: CASSLYTRPDRSSTDTQYF.

This chain links TRBV29-1 with TRBJ2-7, with 8 bases matching TRBD1. Germline V CDR1 and CDR2: SQVTM, ANQGSEA. The ends lost 4 bases at V and 3 bases at J; junction bases unmatched: 8. This CDR3 is 14 amino acids long. In DNA form, the CDR3 reads TGCAGCGTTGGATGGGACAGGTTCATCTACGAGCAGTACTTC. As protein: CSVGWDRFIYEQYF.

The V call is TRBV28, the J call TRBJ2-2, with 7 bases lining up with TRBD1. The CDR3 consists of 15 residues. V was clipped by 1 base and J by 3 bases; unmatched bases: 2. Per germline, CDR1 MDHEN and CDR2 SYDVKM. The CDR3 spells CASSLSQGDTGELFF. CDR3 coding DNA: TGTGCCAGCAGTTTATCCCAGGGGGACACCGGGGAGCTGTTTTTT.

This clone occurred once. This sequence joins TRBV11-3 and TRBJ1-2; maybe TRBD1 (5 bases). The CDR3 runs to 15 residues. Germline-derived CDR1 and CDR2 are SGHNT and YENEEA. Deletions cut 7 bases from V and 7 bases from J, with 22 bases between. DNA for the CDR3: TGTGCCAGCACCCTCACCGGGGCAGGGACGTCTGGCTACACCTTC. This codes for CASTLTGAGTSGYTF. The entire variable domain, with the rest obtained from reference TRBV11-3 and TRBJ1-2, is as follows: EAGVVQSPRYKIIEKKQPVAFWCNPISGHNTLYWYLQNLGQGPELLIRYENEEAVDDSQLPKDRFSAERLKGVDSTLKIQPAELGDSAVYLCASTLTGAGTSGYTFGSGTRLTVV.

For this clone: Other nucleotide sequences in the sample specify the same CDR3. The rearrangement joins TRBV6-5 to TRBJ2-1; 8 bases are shared with TRBD2. Germline lookup yields CDR1 MNHEY and CDR2 SVGAGI. The CDR3 has 15 residues. Trimming cost V 3 bases and J 7 bases; bases outside gene matches: 8. CDR3 loop: CASSYSSSGRNEQFF. The CDR3 coding sequence is TGTGCCAGCAGTTATTCGTCTAGCGGGCGAAATGAGCAGTTCTTC.

The gene calls are TRBV28 and TRBJ2-2; 12 bases align to TRBD2. The ends lost 0 bases at V and 5 bases at J; junction bases unmatched: 1. Germline values: CDR1 MDHEN, CDR2 SYDVKM. The CDR3 consists of 16 residues. CDR3 coding DNA: TGTGCCAGCAGTTTATGGCTAGCGGGAGGGACCGGGGAGCTGTTTTTT. Its protein is CASSLWLAGGTGELFF.

As DNA, the CDR3 is TGTGCCAGCAGTTACTCAGCCGAGCAGTACTTC. Protein sequence: CASSYSAEQYF. The chain carries TRBV6-5 and TRBJ2-7; unclear D gene. The germline gives CDR1 MNHEY, CDR2 SVGAGI. Trimming took off 0 bases at V and 6 bases at J, with 3 bases between the two ends. CDR3 size: 11 residues.

V gene TRBV11-2 combines with J gene TRBJ2-5, with 11 bases lining up with TRBD2. The CDR3 extends over 17 amino acids. The V gene end was trimmed by 3 bases and the J gene end by 0 bases; junction bases not matched to a gene: 6. Germline lookup yields CDR1 SGHAT and CDR2 FQNNGV. The CDR3 spells CASSFGLAGPYQETQYF. CDR3 DNA: TGTGCCAGCAGCTTCGGACTAGCGGGCCCGTACCAAGAGACCCAGTACTTC.

CDR3 bases: TGTGCCAGCAGCTTAGAGCCAACTAGCTCCTACAATGAGCAGTTCTTC. Translation: CASSLEPTSSYNEQFF. The rearrangement joins TRBV11-3 to TRBJ2-1, with D maybe TRBD2 (5 bases). CDR1 is SGHNT, CDR2 YENEEA, per germline. Trimming removed 0 bases at V and 0 bases at J, with 9 bases between. The CDR3 covers 16 residues.

J is TRBJ2-1 and V is TRBV28; TRBD2 is a possible D gene (6 bases). The V and J ends lost 6 bases and 0 bases respectively, with 18 bases between them. The CDR3 contains 17 residues. Looked up from germline, CDR1 is MDHEN and CDR2 is SYDVKM. The DNA for the CDR3 is TGTGCCAGCAGCCTAACCTCTCCTAGCGACTCCTACAATGAGCAGTTCTTC. Residues: CASSLTSPSDSYNEQFF.

The V and J genes are TRBV28 and TRBJ1-5, with 7 bases aligning to TRBD1. Per germline, CDR1 MDHEN and CDR2 SYDVKM. The CDR3 is 17 residues long. V lost 5 bases to trimming and J lost 0 bases; unmatched junction nucleotides: 10. The DNA for the CDR3 is TGTGCCAGCAGTCCCCGGGACAGATTATATAGCAATCAGCCCCAGCATTTT. Amino acid sequence: CASSPRDRLYSNQPQHF.

V is TRBV29-1 and J is TRBJ2-1; tentative D call: TRBD1 (6 bases). The length of the CDR3 is 15 residues. V lost 7 bases to trimming and J lost 6 bases, with 22 bases between them. From germline, CDR1 is SQVTM and CDR2 ANQGSEA. The DNA of the CDR3 is TGCAGCGCCCTCGGTGGGGTCCAAGGGGGCAATGAGCAGTTCTTC. The encoded protein is CSALGGVQGGNEQFF.

A note on this clone: At one boundary the junction diverges from the germline segment, which might be a read error. The chain has TRBV19 and TRBJ1-5; D gene uncertain. The germline V gene encodes CDR1 LNHDA and CDR2 SQIVND (reference sequence). The CDR3 sequence is 21 residues long. CDR3 sequence (DNA): TGCCATTTATTGCCCCGAGTTGGCCGGTTCCGGGCAAATATATTAAATCAGCCCCAGCATTTT. Translating gives CHLLPRVGRFRANILNQPQHF.